This T cell receptor (beta chain) was recovered during a study of CD8 T cells in Susac syndrome. Study-wide results and caveats: The study conceded that its TCR sequencing and HLA analysis involved relatively few individuals.

RNA in amounts of roughly 0.5 to 1 ug was reverse transcribed with random hexamers. Multiplex PCR with immunoSEQ amplified the TCR beta CDR3 across 54 Vbeta and 13 Jbeta. TCRdb re-analysed the immunoSEQ multiplex PCR reads in MiXCR, keeping a single row per CDR3 protein. The sample carries approximately 230,000 distinct CDR3 sequences, around 93% recorded once. V was clipped by 6 bases and J by 8 bases; unmatched bases: 4. The V gene's germline CDR1 is SGHAT and CDR2 FQNNGV. The CDR3 runs 12 residues. About this clonotype itself: Its antigen is still unknown.

High-throughput TCR beta sequencing covered peripheral CD8+ and CD4+ T cells. It was negative isolation that provided the CD8+ and CD4+ T cells, whereas TEMRA cells were enriched by FACS. Sequencing used CD4+ T cells from PBMCs. The chain carries TRBV11-2 and TRBJ1-2, with TRBD1 matching over 9 bases. The TCR comes from a human donor with multiple sclerosis. The CDR3 bases are TGTGCCAGCAGTACAGGGGGCGCGGGCTACACCTTC. Protein: CASSTGGAGYTF.